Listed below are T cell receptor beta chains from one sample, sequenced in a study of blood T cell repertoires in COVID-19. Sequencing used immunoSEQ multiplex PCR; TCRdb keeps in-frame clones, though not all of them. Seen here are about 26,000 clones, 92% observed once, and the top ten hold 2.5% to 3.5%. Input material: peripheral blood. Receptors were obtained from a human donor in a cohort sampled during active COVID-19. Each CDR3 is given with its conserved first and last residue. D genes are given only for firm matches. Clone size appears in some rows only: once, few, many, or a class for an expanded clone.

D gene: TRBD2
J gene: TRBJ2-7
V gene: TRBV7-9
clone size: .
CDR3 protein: CASSLASGGPYEQYF
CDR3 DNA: TGTGCCAGCAGCTTAGCTAGCGGGGGCCCTTACGAGCAGTACTTC

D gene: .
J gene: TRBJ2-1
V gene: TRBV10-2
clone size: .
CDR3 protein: CASSESASPSYNEQFF
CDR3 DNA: TGCGCCAGCAGTGAGTCTGCGAGCCCCTCCTACAATGAGCAGTTCTTC

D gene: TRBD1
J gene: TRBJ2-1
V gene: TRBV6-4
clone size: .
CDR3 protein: CASRTGDNEQFF
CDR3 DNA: TGTGCCAGCAGGACAGGGGACAATGAGCAGTTCTTC

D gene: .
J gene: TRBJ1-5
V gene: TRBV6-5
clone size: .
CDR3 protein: CATTDGQGGQPQHF
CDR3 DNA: TGTGCCACCACGGATGGGCAGGGTGGTCAGCCCCAGCATTTT

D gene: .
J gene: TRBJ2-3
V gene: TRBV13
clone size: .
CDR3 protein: CASRQKYGAVAETDTQYF
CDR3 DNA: TGTGCCAGCAGGCAAAAGTATGGCGCGGTAGCAGAGACAGATACGCAGTATTTT

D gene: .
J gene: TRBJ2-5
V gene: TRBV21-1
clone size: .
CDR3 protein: CASSKLASGTSGKYQETQYF
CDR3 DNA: TGTGCCAGCAGCAAATTAGCTTCCGGGACTAGCGGTAAGTACCAAGAGACCCAGTACTTC

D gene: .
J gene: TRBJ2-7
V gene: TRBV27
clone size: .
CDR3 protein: CASSPSRVEQYF
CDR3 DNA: TGTGCCAGCAGTCCCTCCAGGGTCGAGCAGTACTTC

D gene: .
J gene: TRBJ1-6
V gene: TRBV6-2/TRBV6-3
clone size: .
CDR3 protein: CASSPQDSPLHF
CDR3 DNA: TGTGCCAGCAGTCCCCAGGATTCACCCCTCCACTTT

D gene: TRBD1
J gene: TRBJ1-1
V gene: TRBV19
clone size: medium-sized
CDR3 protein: CASRDRESETEAFF
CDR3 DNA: TGTGCCAGCCGGGACAGGGAGTCTGAAACTGAAGCTTTCTTT

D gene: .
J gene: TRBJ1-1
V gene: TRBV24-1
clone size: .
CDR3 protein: CATSDPNEQGPDTEAFF
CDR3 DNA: TGTGCCACCAGTGATCCCAATGAACAGGGCCCTGACACTGAAGCTTTCTTT